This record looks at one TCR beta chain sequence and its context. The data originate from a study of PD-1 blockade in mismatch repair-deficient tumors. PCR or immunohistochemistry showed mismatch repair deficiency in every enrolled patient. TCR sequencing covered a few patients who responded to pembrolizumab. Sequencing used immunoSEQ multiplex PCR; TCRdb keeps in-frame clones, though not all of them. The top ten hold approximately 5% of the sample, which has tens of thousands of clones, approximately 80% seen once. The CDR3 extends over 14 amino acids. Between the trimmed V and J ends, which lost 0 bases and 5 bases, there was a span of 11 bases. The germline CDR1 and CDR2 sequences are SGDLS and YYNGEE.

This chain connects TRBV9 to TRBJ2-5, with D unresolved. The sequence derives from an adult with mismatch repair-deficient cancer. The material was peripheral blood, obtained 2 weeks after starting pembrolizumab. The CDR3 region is CASSVAPSRETQYF. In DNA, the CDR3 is TGTGCCAGCAGCGTAGCCCCCTCCCGGGAGACCCAGTACTTC.